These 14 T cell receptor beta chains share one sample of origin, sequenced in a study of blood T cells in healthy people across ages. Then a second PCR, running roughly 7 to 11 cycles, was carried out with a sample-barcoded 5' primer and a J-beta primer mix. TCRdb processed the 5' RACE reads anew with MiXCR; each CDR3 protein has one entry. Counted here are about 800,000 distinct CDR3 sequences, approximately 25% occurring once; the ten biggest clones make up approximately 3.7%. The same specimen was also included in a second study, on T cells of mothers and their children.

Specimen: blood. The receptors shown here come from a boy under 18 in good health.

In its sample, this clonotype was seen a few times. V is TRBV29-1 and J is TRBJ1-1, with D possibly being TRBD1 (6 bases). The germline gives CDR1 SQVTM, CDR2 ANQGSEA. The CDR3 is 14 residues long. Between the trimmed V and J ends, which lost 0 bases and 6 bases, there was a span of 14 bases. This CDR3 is CSVEDRRGVSEAFF. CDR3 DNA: TGCAGCGTTGAAGATCGCAGGGGAGTCTCTGAAGCTTTCTTT.

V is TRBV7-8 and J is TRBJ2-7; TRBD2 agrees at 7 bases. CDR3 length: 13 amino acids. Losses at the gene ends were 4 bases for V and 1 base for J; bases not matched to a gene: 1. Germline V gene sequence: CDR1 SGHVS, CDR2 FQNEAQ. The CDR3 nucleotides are TGTGCCAGCAGCTGGACTAGGTCCTACGAGCAGTACTTC. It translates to CASSWTRSYEQYF.

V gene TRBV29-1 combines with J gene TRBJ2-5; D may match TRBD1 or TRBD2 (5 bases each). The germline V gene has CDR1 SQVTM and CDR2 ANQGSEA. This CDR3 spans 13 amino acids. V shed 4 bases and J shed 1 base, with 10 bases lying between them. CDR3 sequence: CSVVPGTQETQYF. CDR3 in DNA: TGCAGCGTTGTCCCCGGGACCCAAGAGACCCAGTACTTC.

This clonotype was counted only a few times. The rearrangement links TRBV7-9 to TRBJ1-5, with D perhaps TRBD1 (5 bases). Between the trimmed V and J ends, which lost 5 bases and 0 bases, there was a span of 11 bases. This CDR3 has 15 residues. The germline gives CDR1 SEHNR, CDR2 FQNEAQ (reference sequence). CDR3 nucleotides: TGTGCCAGCAGCGCCGGGACGGTTAGCAATCAGCCCCAGCATTTT. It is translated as CASSAGTVSNQPQHF.

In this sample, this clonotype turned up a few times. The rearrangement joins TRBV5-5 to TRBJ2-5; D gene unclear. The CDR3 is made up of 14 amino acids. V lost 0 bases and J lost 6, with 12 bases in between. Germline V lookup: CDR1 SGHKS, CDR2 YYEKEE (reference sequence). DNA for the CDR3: TGTGCCAGCAGCTTGGAGTTAGTGATAAAGACCCAGTACTTC. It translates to CASSLELVIKTQYF.

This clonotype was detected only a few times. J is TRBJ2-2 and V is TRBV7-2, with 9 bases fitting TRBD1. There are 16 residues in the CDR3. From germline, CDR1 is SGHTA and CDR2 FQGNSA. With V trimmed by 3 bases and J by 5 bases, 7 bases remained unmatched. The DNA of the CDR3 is TGTGCCAGCAGCTTTTCCGGGACAGGGAGGACCGGGGAGCTGTTTTTT. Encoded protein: CASSFSGTGRTGELFF. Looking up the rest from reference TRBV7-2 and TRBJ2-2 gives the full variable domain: GAGVSQSPSNKVTEKGKDVELRCDPISGHTALYWYRQSLGQGLEFLIYFQGNSAPDKSGLPSDRFSAERTGGSVSTLTIQRTQQEDSAVYLCASSFSGTGRTGELFFGEGSRLTVL.

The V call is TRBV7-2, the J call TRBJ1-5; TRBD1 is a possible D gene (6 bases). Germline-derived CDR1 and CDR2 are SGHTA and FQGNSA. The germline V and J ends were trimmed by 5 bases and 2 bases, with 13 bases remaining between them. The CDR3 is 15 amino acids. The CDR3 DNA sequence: TGTGCCAGCAGCCCGGGACATTATGGCAATCAGCCCCAGCATTTT. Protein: CASSPGHYGNQPQHF. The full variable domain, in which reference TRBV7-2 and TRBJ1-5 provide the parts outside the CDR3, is GAGVSQSPSNKVTEKGKDVELRCDPISGHTALYWYRQSLGQGLEFLIYFQGNSAPDKSGLPSDRFSAERTGGSVSTLTIQRTQQEDSAVYLCASSPGHYGNQPQHFGDGTRLSIL.

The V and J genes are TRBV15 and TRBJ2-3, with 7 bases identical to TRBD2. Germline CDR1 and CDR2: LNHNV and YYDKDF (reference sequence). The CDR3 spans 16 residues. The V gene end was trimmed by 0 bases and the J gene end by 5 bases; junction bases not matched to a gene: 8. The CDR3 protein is CATSRDYVGGLDTQYF. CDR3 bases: TGTGCCACCAGCAGAGATTACGTGGGAGGGTTAGATACGCAGTATTTT.

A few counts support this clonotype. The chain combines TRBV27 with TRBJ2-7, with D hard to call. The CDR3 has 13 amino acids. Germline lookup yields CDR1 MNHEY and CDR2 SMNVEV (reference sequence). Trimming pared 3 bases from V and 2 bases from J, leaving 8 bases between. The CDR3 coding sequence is TGTGCCAGCAGTTTTTCGTTCACCTACGAGCAGTACTTC. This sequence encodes CASSFSFTYEQYF.

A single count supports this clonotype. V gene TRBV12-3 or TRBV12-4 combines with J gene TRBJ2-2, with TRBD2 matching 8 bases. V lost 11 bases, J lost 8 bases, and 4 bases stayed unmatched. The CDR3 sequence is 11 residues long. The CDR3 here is CAGGGLGELFF. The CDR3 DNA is TGTGCCGGCGGGGGGTTAGGGGAGCTGTTTTTT.

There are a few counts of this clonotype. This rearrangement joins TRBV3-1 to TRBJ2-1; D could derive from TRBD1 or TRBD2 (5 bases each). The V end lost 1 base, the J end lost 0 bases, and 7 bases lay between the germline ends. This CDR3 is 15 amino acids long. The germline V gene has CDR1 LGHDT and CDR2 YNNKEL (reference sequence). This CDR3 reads CASSQGGISYNEQFF. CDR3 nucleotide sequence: TGTGCCAGCAGCCAAGGGGGGATCTCCTACAATGAGCAGTTCTTC.

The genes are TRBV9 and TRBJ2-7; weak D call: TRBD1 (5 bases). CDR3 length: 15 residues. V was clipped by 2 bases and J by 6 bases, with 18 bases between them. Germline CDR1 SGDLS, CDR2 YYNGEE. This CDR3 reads CASSVTGLASGEQYF. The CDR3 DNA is TGTGCCAGCAGCGTTACAGGCCTCGCCTCCGGCGAGCAGTACTTC.

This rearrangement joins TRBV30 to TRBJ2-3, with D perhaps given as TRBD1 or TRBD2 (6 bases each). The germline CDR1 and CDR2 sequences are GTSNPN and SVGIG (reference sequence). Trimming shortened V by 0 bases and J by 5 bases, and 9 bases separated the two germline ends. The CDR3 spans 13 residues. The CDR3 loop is CAWSVGGGDTQYF. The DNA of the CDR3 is TGTGCCTGGAGTGTAGGAGGGGGAGATACGCAGTATTTT. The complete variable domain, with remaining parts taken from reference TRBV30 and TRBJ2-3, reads SQTIHQWPATLVQPVGSPLSLECTVEGTSNPNLYWYRQAAGRGLQLLFYSVGIGQISSEVPQNLSASRPQDRQFILSSKKLLLSDSGFYLCAWSVGGGDTQYFGPGTRLTVL.

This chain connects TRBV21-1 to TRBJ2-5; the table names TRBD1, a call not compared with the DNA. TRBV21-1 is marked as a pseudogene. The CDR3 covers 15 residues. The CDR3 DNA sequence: TGTGCCAGCAGCAAAGCGGGGCCAGGGCAAGAGACCCAGTACTTC. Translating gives CASSKAGPGQETQYF.